A single count supports the clone carrying this TCR beta chain. No antigen is known for it. Trimming left V 0 bases short and J 3 bases short, with 19 bases between. Germline V gives CDR1 SGDLS, CDR2 YYNGEE. The CDR3 covers 19 residues. Libraries were prepared by immunoSEQ multiplex PCR; TCRdb keeps only in-frame clonotypes and omits some of them. This repertoire shows about 100,000 clones, over 75% found once; its top ten account for roughly 1%. This sample was included in a study of graft-versus-host responses after intestinal transplantation. Overall study: Recipients obtained multivisceral, liver-intestinal, or isolated intestinal transplants.

General observations from the study: GvH clones appeared in recipient marrow, some first in ileum or blood.

This clonotype was obtained from a human donor who was the organ donor for an intestinal transplant. J is TRBJ1-6 and V is TRBV9; D is unresolved. Sequenced here: unstimulated CD4+ T cells sorted from spleen or lymph node cells, sampled before transplant. CDR3: CASSVEAGPDFYYNSPLHF. CDR3 bases: TGTGCCAGCAGCGTAGAGGCAGGCCCGGATTTTTACTATAATTCACCCCTCCACTTT.